This TCR beta chain was identified during a study of technical replicates of blood from several donors. Profiled with immunoSEQ multiplex PCR; TCRdb holds only in-frame clones, not every one. The sample holds tens of thousands of clones, about 81% seen once. Germline V gene sequence: CDR1 SGHRS, CDR2 YFSETQ. The trim removed 5 bases at V and 3 bases at J, leaving 4 bases unmatched. The CDR3 spans 13 residues. This clone was picked up one time. The sequencing sample was made of PBMCs. The TCR originated in a human donor in good health. Some clones in this sample may be carry-over from other donors' samples. This rearrangement joins TRBV5-1 to TRBJ2-7; 8 bases agree with TRBD1. DNA of the CDR3: TGCGCCAGCAGTACGGACAGGGACTACGAGCAGTACTTC. Translation: CASSTDRDYEQYF.